The rows below give T cell receptor beta chains drawn from one sample of a study of T cell responses to AZD1222 COVID-19 vaccine. Clones were sequenced by immunoSEQ multiplex PCR, and TCRdb holds only the in-frame ones, with some missing. This table has fewer than 200,000 clones, about nine tenths appearing once. The sample consisted of peripheral blood, taken on day 0 of AZD1222 vaccination. These receptors originate from an adult in good health. Each CDR3 is given with its conserved first and last residue. D genes are given only for firm matches. A row's size may be missing; if present it is once, few, many or a size class.

d_call: NA; v_call: TRBV28; clone_size: NA; j_call: TRBJ1-6; cdr3_nt: TGTGCCAGCAGTTTAGACGAGGTTAATAATTCACCCCTCCACTTT; cdr3_aa: CASSLDEVNNSPLHF
d_call: TRBD2; v_call: TRBV6-5; clone_size: NA; j_call: TRBJ2-2; cdr3_nt: TGTGCCAGCAGTCCACTAGCGGGCACCGGGGAGCTGTTTTTT; cdr3_aa: CASSPLAGTGELFF
d_call: TRBD1; v_call: TRBV3-1/TRBV3-2; clone_size: NA; j_call: TRBJ1-3; cdr3_nt: TGTGCCAGCAGCCAAGATCCGGGACAGGGAGGGAACACCATATATTTT; cdr3_aa: CASSQDPGQGGNTIYF
d_call: NA; v_call: TRBV15; clone_size: NA; j_call: TRBJ1-5; cdr3_nt: TGTGCCACCGGTCTTCAGCCCCAGCATTTT; cdr3_aa: CATGLQPQHF
d_call: NA; v_call: TRBV6-6; clone_size: NA; j_call: TRBJ1-4; cdr3_nt: TGTGCCACCCACAGTTTAGGGAGCTCAGAAAAACTGTTTTTT; cdr3_aa: CATHSLGSSEKLFF
d_call: NA; v_call: TRBV23-1; clone_size: NA; j_call: TRBJ1-2; cdr3_nt: TGCGCCAGCCGGACGGGGGGCGCCGATAACTATGGCTACACCTTC; cdr3_aa: CASRTGGADNYGYTF
d_call: NA; v_call: TRBV5-1; clone_size: NA; j_call: TRBJ2-3; cdr3_nt: TGCGCCAGCAGCTTGGGGATCACAGGGGAGGGCACAGATACGCAGTATTTT; cdr3_aa: CASSLGITGEGTDTQYF
d_call: NA; v_call: TRBV3-1/TRBV3-2; clone_size: NA; j_call: TRBJ1-1; cdr3_nt: TGTGCCAGCACGGCAGAGGGAGGGTTTGCTTTCTTT; cdr3_aa: CASTAEGGFAFF
d_call: NA; v_call: TRBV5-4; clone_size: NA; j_call: TRBJ2-7; cdr3_nt: TGTGCCAGCAGCGGCGGGGCTTTTGAAGAGCAGTACTTC; cdr3_aa: CASSGGAFEEQYF
d_call: NA; v_call: TRBV18; clone_size: NA; j_call: TRBJ1-3; cdr3_nt: TGTGCCAGCTCTCATAGTCACGAGGGTACGCGCTCTGGAAACACCATATATTTT; cdr3_aa: CASSHSHEGTRSGNTIYF
d_call: NA; v_call: TRBV10-1; clone_size: once; j_call: TRBJ2-1; cdr3_nt: TGCGCCAGCCAGGACCCGAACTCTAAGCAGTTCTTC; cdr3_aa: CASQDPNSKQFF
d_call: NA; v_call: TRBV29-1; clone_size: NA; j_call: TRBJ2-7; cdr3_nt: TGCAGCGTTCAGGATCTAGGCGAGCAGTACTTC; cdr3_aa: CSVQDLGEQYF
d_call: NA; v_call: TRBV4-3; clone_size: once; j_call: TRBJ1-1; cdr3_nt: TGCGCCAGCAGCCAAGATTCTGGGGTCAGGGCAAGCGCTTTCTTT; cdr3_aa: CASSQDSGVRASAFF
d_call: NA; v_call: TRBV7-9; clone_size: NA; j_call: TRBJ2-1; cdr3_nt: TGTGCCAGCAGCTCAGACATGAAGAATGAGCAGTTCTTC; cdr3_aa: CASSSDMKNEQFF
d_call: NA; v_call: TRBV7-2; clone_size: once; j_call: TRBJ1-2; cdr3_nt: TGTGCCAGCAGCTTAGCGCGGGGGTTAGGCTATGGCTACACCTTC; cdr3_aa: CASSLARGLGYGYTF
d_call: NA; v_call: TRBV6-5; clone_size: NA; j_call: TRBJ1-2; cdr3_nt: TGTGCCAGCACTCGAGGGGGGCTAGATGGCTACACCTTC; cdr3_aa: CASTRGGLDGYTF
d_call: NA; v_call: TRBV4-1; clone_size: NA; j_call: TRBJ1-5; cdr3_nt: TGCGCCAGCAGCCAAGCAGGGTACGGCCAGCCCCAGCATTTT; cdr3_aa: CASSQAGYGQPQHF
d_call: NA; v_call: TRBV2; clone_size: once; j_call: TRBJ1-1; cdr3_nt: TGTGCCAGCAGCCAGGGAGGCTCTGAAGCTTTCTTT; cdr3_aa: CASSQGGSEAFF
d_call: NA; v_call: TRBV4-3; clone_size: once; j_call: TRBJ2-3; cdr3_nt: TGCGCCAGCAGCCAAGAATTAGCCAGGGGAACAGATACGCAGTATTTT; cdr3_aa: CASSQELARGTDTQYF
d_call: NA; v_call: TRBV2; clone_size: NA; j_call: TRBJ2-6; cdr3_nt: TGTGCCAGCAGTTTTTCGGCCCGGCTCTCTGGGGCCAACGTCCTGACTTTC; cdr3_aa: CASSFSARLSGANVLTF
d_call: TRBD1; v_call: TRBV29-1; clone_size: NA; j_call: TRBJ1-3; cdr3_nt: TGCAGCGTTGCCCCATCCTGGACAGGCGAGGGATCAAACACCATATATTTT; cdr3_aa: CSVAPSWTGEGSNTIYF
d_call: NA; v_call: TRBV9; clone_size: NA; j_call: TRBJ1-3; cdr3_nt: TGTGCCAGCAGCGCGGGTCGGCCCTCTGGAAACACCATATATTTT; cdr3_aa: CASSAGRPSGNTIYF
d_call: TRBD2; v_call: TRBV7-6; clone_size: NA; j_call: TRBJ2-1; cdr3_nt: TGTGCCAGCAGCTTAGTTGGAGCGGGAGGCAATGAGCAGTTCTTC; cdr3_aa: CASSLVGAGGNEQFF
d_call: NA; v_call: TRBV18; clone_size: few; j_call: TRBJ1-5; cdr3_nt: TGTGCCAGCTCACCGGGGGGGAATGGCAATCAGCCCCAGCATTTT; cdr3_aa: CASSPGGNGNQPQHF
d_call: NA; v_call: TRBV7-2; clone_size: few; j_call: TRBJ2-7; cdr3_nt: TGTGCCAGCAGCTTATCGGGGAGGTACTACGAGCAGTACTTC; cdr3_aa: CASSLSGRYYEQYF
d_call: NA; v_call: TRBV11-2; clone_size: NA; j_call: TRBJ1-2; cdr3_nt: TGTGCCAGCAGCTTAACCGAGAATGGCTACACCTTC; cdr3_aa: CASSLTENGYTF
d_call: NA; v_call: TRBV29-1; clone_size: NA; j_call: TRBJ2-4; cdr3_nt: TGCAGCGTTGAAGAATCAGGGGCGAACATTCAGTACTTC; cdr3_aa: CSVEESGANIQYF
d_call: NA; v_call: TRBV30; clone_size: few; j_call: TRBJ1-5; cdr3_nt: TGTGCCTGGAGTGGACAGTCCAATCAGCCCCAGCATTTT; cdr3_aa: CAWSGQSNQPQHF
d_call: TRBD1; v_call: TRBV15; clone_size: once; j_call: TRBJ2-7; cdr3_nt: TGTGCCACCAGCAGAGCCGACAGGGTAAGAGACGAGCAGTACTTC; cdr3_aa: CATSRADRVRDEQYF
d_call: NA; v_call: TRBV19; clone_size: NA; j_call: TRBJ2-5; cdr3_nt: TGTGCCAGTAGTATACTGCCTCAAGAGACCCAGTACTTC; cdr3_aa: CASSILPQETQYF
d_call: NA; v_call: TRBV30; clone_size: NA; j_call: TRBJ1-6; cdr3_nt: TGTGCCTGGAGTGTAAATGGGCTTAATTCACCCCTCCACTTT; cdr3_aa: CAWSVNGLNSPLHF
d_call: NA; v_call: TRBV24-1; clone_size: NA; j_call: TRBJ2-6; cdr3_nt: TGTGCCACCAGTGATGGACGGAACTCTGGGGCCAACGTCCTGACTTTC; cdr3_aa: CATSDGRNSGANVLTF
d_call: NA; v_call: TRBV29-1; clone_size: NA; j_call: TRBJ1-1; cdr3_nt: TGCAGCGTGATCCCCCATACAGGGCAGAACACTGAAGCTTTCTTT; cdr3_aa: CSVIPHTGQNTEAFF
d_call: NA; v_call: TRBV7-2; clone_size: NA; j_call: TRBJ1-6; cdr3_nt: TGTGCCAGCAGTCCCACGGGAGGCAGGGCTAATTCACCCCTCCACTTT; cdr3_aa: CASSPTGGRANSPLHF
d_call: NA; v_call: TRBV2; clone_size: NA; j_call: TRBJ2-7; cdr3_nt: TGTGCCAGCAGTGACTTCAAACCTCTGTTAACCTACGAGCAGTACTTC; cdr3_aa: CASSDFKPLLTYEQYF
d_call: NA; v_call: TRBV7-9; clone_size: NA; j_call: TRBJ2-2; cdr3_nt: TGTGCCAGCAGCCGTAGGAGGGCCGAGGGCGGGGAGCTGTTTTTT; cdr3_aa: CASSRRRAEGGELFF
d_call: TRBD1; v_call: TRBV6-1; clone_size: NA; j_call: TRBJ2-3; cdr3_nt: TGTGCCAGCAGTGAATTCCTCCCAGGACAGGCGGTAGATACGCAGTATTTT; cdr3_aa: CASSEFLPGQAVDTQYF
d_call: NA; v_call: TRBV6-5; clone_size: NA; j_call: TRBJ1-4; cdr3_nt: TGTGCCAGCAGCGCGTCTGCAACTAATGAAAAACTGTTTTTT; cdr3_aa: CASSASATNEKLFF
d_call: NA; v_call: TRBV29-1; clone_size: NA; j_call: TRBJ2-3; cdr3_nt: TGCAGCGTTGAGCTGGCCACAGATACGCAGTATTTT; cdr3_aa: CSVELATDTQYF
d_call: NA; v_call: TRBV2; clone_size: NA; j_call: TRBJ2-7; cdr3_nt: TGTGCCAGCAGACCGGGACGACTGACCTACGAGCAGTACTTC; cdr3_aa: CASRPGRLTYEQYF
d_call: NA; v_call: TRBV10-3; clone_size: NA; j_call: TRBJ1-3; cdr3_nt: TGTGCCCGACGGTTAAGCTCTGGAAACACCATATATTTT; cdr3_aa: CARRLSSGNTIYF
d_call: TRBD2; v_call: TRBV7-3; clone_size: NA; j_call: TRBJ2-1; cdr3_nt: TGTGCCAGCAGCTTCGGGCGGGAGACTTCCTACAATGAGCAGTTCTTC; cdr3_aa: CASSFGRETSYNEQFF
d_call: NA; v_call: TRBV28; clone_size: NA; j_call: TRBJ1-1; cdr3_nt: TGTGCCAGCAGTCCCCCTTCGGGCAGTGCTGCTTTCTTT; cdr3_aa: CASSPPSGSAAFF
d_call: NA; v_call: TRBV27; clone_size: NA; j_call: TRBJ1-1; cdr3_nt: TGTGCCAGCAGTATGGACACCATTAGCACTGAAGCTTTCTTT; cdr3_aa: CASSMDTISTEAFF
d_call: NA; v_call: TRBV5-6; clone_size: NA; j_call: TRBJ2-7; cdr3_nt: TGTGCCAGCAGCTTGGTGGGTTCAATAGGATACGAGCAGTACTTC; cdr3_aa: CASSLVGSIGYEQYF
d_call: NA; v_call: TRBV20-1; clone_size: NA; j_call: TRBJ2-7; cdr3_nt: TGCAGTGCTAGTGTGCAGACCTACGAGCAGTACTTC; cdr3_aa: CSASVQTYEQYF
d_call: NA; v_call: TRBV29-1; clone_size: NA; j_call: TRBJ2-7; cdr3_nt: TGCAGCGTTGAAGGGCCAGGGGCCTACGAGCAGTACTTC; cdr3_aa: CSVEGPGAYEQYF
d_call: NA; v_call: TRBV11-1; clone_size: NA; j_call: TRBJ1-2; cdr3_nt: TGTGCCAGCAGCTTAGGAACAGATCCTAACTATGGCTACACCTTC; cdr3_aa: CASSLGTDPNYGYTF
d_call: TRBD1; v_call: TRBV18; clone_size: few; j_call: TRBJ1-6; cdr3_nt: TGTGCCAGCTCACCGTTTGGGACAGATAATTCACCCCTCCACTTT; cdr3_aa: CASSPFGTDNSPLHF
d_call: TRBD1; v_call: TRBV11-2; clone_size: NA; j_call: TRBJ1-4; cdr3_nt: TGTGCCAGCAGCTTACTGTCGGGACAGGGTGAAAAACTGTTTTTT; cdr3_aa: CASSLLSGQGEKLFF
d_call: NA; v_call: TRBV12-3/TRBV12-4; clone_size: few; j_call: TRBJ1-1; cdr3_nt: TGTGCCAGCAGTTTTCGGGAGGACACTGAAGCTTTCTTT; cdr3_aa: CASSFREDTEAFF
d_call: NA; v_call: TRBV28; clone_size: NA; j_call: TRBJ2-5; cdr3_nt: TGTGCCAGCCGTACTATGTCCGAGACCCAGTACTTC; cdr3_aa: CASRTMSETQYF
d_call: NA; v_call: TRBV28; clone_size: NA; j_call: TRBJ1-3; cdr3_nt: TGTGCCAGCAGTTTTTCCCCTTCTGGAAACACCATATATTTT; cdr3_aa: CASSFSPSGNTIYF